These 10 T cell receptor beta chains were sequenced from one sample in a study of siplizumab effects on memory and regulatory T cells (dated by TCRdb to the late 2010s). Receptor amplification or capture employed the immunoSEQ multiplex PCR assay. Not all clones reach the TCRdb copy of this immuneACCESS table, which keeps in-frame sequences only. Checked studies attribute under half of the gap to unresolved V genes and leave the rest unexplained. Present in this sample are about 85,000 clones, approximately 95% of which were seen just once. Together, the top ten hold about a fifth of the sample. The sample was CD8+ T cells sorted from blood. The source of these receptors is a human donor in good health.

The V and J genes are TRBV2 and TRBJ1-2; D gene unclear. V was trimmed by 5 bases and J by 5 bases, leaving 15 bases between them. Germline V gives CDR1 SNHLY, CDR2 FYNNEI. The CDR3 extends over 14 amino acids. The CDR3 loop reads CASSYVDDSYGYTF. CDR3 DNA: TGTGCCAGCAGTTACGTTGATGACTCGTATGGCTACACCTTC.

The J gene is TRBJ2-5, the V gene TRBV7-9, with TRBD1 matching over 8 bases. The CDR3 runs 17 residues. Germline V CDR1 and CDR2: SEHNR, FQNEAQ (reference sequence). J was trimmed by 5 bases and V by 4 bases; bases with no gene match: 15. The CDR3 nucleotides read TGTGCCAGCAGCTCGGTCGACAGGGGTTCACCATTGGAGACCCAGTACTTC. This encodes CASSSVDRGSPLETQYF.

The rearrangement uses TRBV7-9 and TRBJ2-1; D not certain. Germline values: CDR1 SEHNR, CDR2 FQNEAQ (reference sequence). The ends were cut back, 7 bases at V and 7 bases at J, with 8 bases in the middle. The CDR3 runs to 11 residues. The CDR3 here is CASTRENEQFF. The CDR3 nucleotides are TGTGCCAGCACCCGCGAGAATGAGCAGTTCTTC.

The rearrangement joins TRBV7-3 to TRBJ2-1, with D tentatively TRBD2 (5 bases). The CDR3 length is 15 residues. The ends were cut back, 4 bases at V and 8 bases at J, with 18 bases in the middle. Germline V lookup: CDR1 SGHTA, CDR2 FQGTGA. CDR3 sequence reads: CASSSAEGPTHEQFF. DNA of the CDR3: TGTGCCAGCAGCTCTGCTGAGGGTCCAACCCATGAGCAGTTCTTC.

The V call is TRBV10-2, the J call TRBJ1-5; tentatively, D is TRBD1 (6 bases). The CDR3 spans 17 residues. The V end was cut by 3 bases, the J end by 1 base, with 16 bases between. Germline V lookup: CDR1 WSHSY, CDR2 SAAADI. CDR3 bases: TGCGCCAGCAGTGACAAAGACAGGAGTATCAGCAATCAGCCCCAGCATTTT. Its translation is CASSDKDRSISNQPQHF.

The chain employs TRBV5-5 and TRBJ1-1; D is uncertain. V shed 0 bases and J shed 0 bases, with 9 bases lying between them. CDR1 is SGHKS and CDR2 is YYEKEE in the germline V gene (reference sequence). The CDR3 extends over 15 amino acids. CDR3 sequence: CASSLVWRLNTEAFF. The CDR3 DNA sequence: TGTGCCAGCAGCTTGGTGTGGCGCTTGAACACTGAAGCTTTCTTT.

The gene calls are TRBV11-2 and TRBJ2-3; no definite D call. In germline, CDR1 is SGHAT, CDR2 FQNNGV. There are 12 residues in the CDR3. Trimming took off 1 base at V and 4 bases at J, with 3 bases between the two ends. This CDR3 is CASSLGPDTQYF. In DNA form, the CDR3 reads TGTGCCAGCAGCTTAGGCCCAGATACGCAGTATTTT.

The J gene is TRBJ2-7, the V gene TRBV2, with D uncertain. The CDR3 sequence is 14 residues long. Germline values: CDR1 SNHLY, CDR2 FYNNEI. The V end was cut by 6 bases, the J end by 0 bases, with 12 bases between. The chain's CDR3 is CASREVSDSYEQYF. CDR3 sequence (DNA): TGTGCCAGCAGAGAGGTCAGCGACTCCTACGAGCAGTACTTC.

This clone appeared once. CDR3 amino acids: CASSLGSPTSGRPETQYF. CDR3 bases: TGCGCCAGCAGCTTGGGCAGCCCGACTAGCGGGAGACCAGAGACCCAGTACTTC. V usage is TRBV5-1 and J usage is TRBJ2-5, with 12 nucleotides matching TRBD2. The V segment lost 0 bases and the J segment 4 bases; nucleotides outside the gene matches: 10. The length of the CDR3 is 18 residues. Germline V gives CDR1 SGHRS, CDR2 YFSETQ.

The rearrangement uses TRBV2 and TRBJ2-1; D is uncertain. Germline CDR1 reads SNHLY; CDR2 reads FYNNEI. This CDR3 is built from 10 residues. Trimming pared 11 bases from V and 9 bases from J, leaving 11 bases between. The CDR3 sequence: CAATTGEQFF. The DNA of the CDR3 is TGTGCCGCAACAACGGGTGAGCAGTTCTTC. The full variable domain, with the rest looked up from reference TRBV2 and TRBJ2-1, is EPEVTQTPSHQVTQMGQEVILRCVPISNHLYFYWYRQILGQKVEFLVSFYNNEISEKSEIFDDQFSVERPDGSNFTLKIRSTKLEDSAMYFCAATTGEQFFGPGTRLTVL.